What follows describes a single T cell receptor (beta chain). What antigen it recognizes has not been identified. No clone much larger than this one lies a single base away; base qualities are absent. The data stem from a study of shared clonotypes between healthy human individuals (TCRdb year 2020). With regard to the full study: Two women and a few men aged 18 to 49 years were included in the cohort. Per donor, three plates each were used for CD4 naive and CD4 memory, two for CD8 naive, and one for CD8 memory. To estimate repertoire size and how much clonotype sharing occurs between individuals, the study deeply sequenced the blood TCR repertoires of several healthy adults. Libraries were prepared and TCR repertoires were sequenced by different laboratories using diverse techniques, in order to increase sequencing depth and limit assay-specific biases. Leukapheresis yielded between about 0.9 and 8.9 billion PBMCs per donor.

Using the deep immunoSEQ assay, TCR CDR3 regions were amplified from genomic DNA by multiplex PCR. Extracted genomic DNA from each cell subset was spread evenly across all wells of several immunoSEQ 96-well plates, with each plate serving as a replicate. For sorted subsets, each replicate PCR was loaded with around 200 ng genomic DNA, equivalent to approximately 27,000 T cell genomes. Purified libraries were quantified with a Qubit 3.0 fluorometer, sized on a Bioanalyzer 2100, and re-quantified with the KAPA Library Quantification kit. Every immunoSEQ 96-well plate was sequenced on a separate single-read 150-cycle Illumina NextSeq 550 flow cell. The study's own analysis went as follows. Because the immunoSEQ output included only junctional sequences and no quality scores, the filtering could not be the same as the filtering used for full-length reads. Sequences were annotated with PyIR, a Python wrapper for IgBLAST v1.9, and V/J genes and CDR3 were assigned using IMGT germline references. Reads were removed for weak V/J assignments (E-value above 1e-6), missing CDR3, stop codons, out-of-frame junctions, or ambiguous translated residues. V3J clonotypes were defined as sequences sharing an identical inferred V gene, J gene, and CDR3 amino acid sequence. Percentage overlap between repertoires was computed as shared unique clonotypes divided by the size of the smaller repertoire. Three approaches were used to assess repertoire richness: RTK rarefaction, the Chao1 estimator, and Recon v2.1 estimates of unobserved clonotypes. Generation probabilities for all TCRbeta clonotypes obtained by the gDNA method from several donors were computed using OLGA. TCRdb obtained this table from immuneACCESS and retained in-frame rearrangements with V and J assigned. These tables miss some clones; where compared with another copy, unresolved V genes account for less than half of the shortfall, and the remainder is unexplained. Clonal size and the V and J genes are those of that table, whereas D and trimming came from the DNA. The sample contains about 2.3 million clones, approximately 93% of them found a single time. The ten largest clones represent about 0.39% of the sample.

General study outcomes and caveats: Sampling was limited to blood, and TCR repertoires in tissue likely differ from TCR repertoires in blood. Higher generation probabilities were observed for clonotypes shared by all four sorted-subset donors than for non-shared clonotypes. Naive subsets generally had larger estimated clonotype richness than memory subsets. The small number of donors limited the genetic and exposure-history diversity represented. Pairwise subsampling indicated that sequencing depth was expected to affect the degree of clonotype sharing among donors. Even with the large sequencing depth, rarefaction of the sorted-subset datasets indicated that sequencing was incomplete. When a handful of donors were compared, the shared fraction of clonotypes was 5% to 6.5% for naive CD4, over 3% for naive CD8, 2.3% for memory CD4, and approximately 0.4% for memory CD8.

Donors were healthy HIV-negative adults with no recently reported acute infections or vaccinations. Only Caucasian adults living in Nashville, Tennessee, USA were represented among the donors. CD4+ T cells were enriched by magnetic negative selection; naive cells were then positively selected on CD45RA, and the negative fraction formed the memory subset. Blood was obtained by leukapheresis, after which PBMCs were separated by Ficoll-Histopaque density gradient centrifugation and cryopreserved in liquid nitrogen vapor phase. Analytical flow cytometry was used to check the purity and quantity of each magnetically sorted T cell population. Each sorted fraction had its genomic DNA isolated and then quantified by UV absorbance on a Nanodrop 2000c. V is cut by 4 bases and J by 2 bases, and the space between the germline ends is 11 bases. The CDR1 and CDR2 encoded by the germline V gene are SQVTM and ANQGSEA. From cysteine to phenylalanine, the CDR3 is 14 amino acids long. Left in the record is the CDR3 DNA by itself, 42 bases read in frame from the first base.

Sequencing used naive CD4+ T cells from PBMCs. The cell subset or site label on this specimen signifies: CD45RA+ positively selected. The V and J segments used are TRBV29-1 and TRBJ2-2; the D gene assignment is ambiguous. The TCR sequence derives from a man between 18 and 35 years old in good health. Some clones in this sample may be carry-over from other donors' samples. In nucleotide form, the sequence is TGCAGCGTTGGAAGTGTCGGAAACACCGGGGAGCTGTTTTTT. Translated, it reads CSVGSVGNTGELFF.